Listed here are 30 T cell receptor beta chains from one sample, sequenced in a study of OX40 agonist ivuxolimab in advanced cancers. The table came from immunoSEQ multiplex PCR; TCRdb's copy has only in-frame clones and leaves some out. The table records 69,000 or so clones, roughly 85% of them present only once. The sample in question was CD4+ or CD8+ T cells sorted from blood, obtained in a trial of the OX40 agonist ivuxolimab. Receptors originate from an adult with an advanced solid tumor such as melanoma, head and neck, liver or kidney cancer.

V gene TRBV10-1 combines with J gene TRBJ2-1; D call uncertain. The V end was cut by 11 bases, the J end by 6 bases, with 17 bases between. Germline values: CDR1 WNHNN, CDR2 SYGVQD (reference sequence). The CDR3 runs to 13 residues. CDR3 residues: CARPIPPANEQFF. In DNA form, the CDR3 reads TGCGCCCGACCGATCCCACCCGCCAATGAGCAGTTCTTC.

This chain joins TRBV7-9 and TRBJ2-1; 10 bases agree with TRBD2. The germline gives CDR1 SEHNR, CDR2 FQNEAQ (reference sequence). The CDR3 length is 15 residues. V was pared by 3 bases and J by 5 bases, with 4 bases of the junction left unmatched. The CDR3 reads CASSLSGRADNEQFF. CDR3 in DNA: TGTGCCAGCAGCTTGAGCGGGAGGGCCGACAATGAGCAGTTCTTC.

The chain employs TRBV25-1 and TRBJ2-3; possibly TRBD2 for D (6 bases). CDR3 size: 13 residues. V was shortened by 6 bases and J by 5 bases, with 12 bases between the two germline ends. Germline assignment: CDR1 MGHDK and CDR2 SYGVNS. This CDR3 reads CASRLAGKDTQYF. Here the CDR3 DNA reads TGTGCCAGCAGACTAGCAGGCAAAGATACGCAGTATTTT. Variable domain in full (rest from reference TRBV25-1 and TRBJ2-3): EADIYQTPRYLVIGTGKKITLECSQTMGHDKMYWYQQDPGMELHLIHYSYGVNSTEKGDLSSESTVSRIRTEHFPLTLESARPSHTSQYLCASRLAGKDTQYFGPGTRLTVL.

The chain employs TRBV12-5 and TRBJ2-5; TRBD1 matches at 8 bases. The CDR3 sequence is 14 residues long. Germline trimming cut 1 base from V and 2 bases from J; bases unmatched to any gene: 0. Looked up from germline, CDR1 is LGHNT and CDR2 is FRNRAP. The CDR3: CASGLGTGQETQYF. The CDR3 DNA reads as TGTGCTAGTGGTTTGGGGACAGGGCAAGAGACCCAGTACTTC.

This chain joins TRBV5-1 and TRBJ2-1, with a tentative D call TRBD1 (5 bases). Germline V gene data show CDR1 as SGHRS and CDR2 as YFSETQ. This CDR3 is built from 16 residues. V lost 0 bases, J lost 1 base, and 11 bases lay in between. The CDR3 bases are TGCGCCAGCAGCTTGGCCTGGGGCGGATCCTACAATGAGCAGTTCTTC. It is translated as CASSLAWGGSYNEQFF.

The chain uses TRBV28 and TRBJ2-5, with D possibly matching TRBD1 (6 bases). The CDR3 contains 15 residues. Trimming took 7 bases from V and 2 from J, leaving 17 bases between them. Germline values: CDR1 MDHEN, CDR2 SYDVKM. CDR3 sequence: CASIPQIGGQETQYF. The DNA for the CDR3 is TGTGCCAGCATCCCTCAAATAGGGGGACAAGAGACCCAGTACTTC.

The chain is built from TRBV10-1 and TRBJ2-1; D remains unclear. Germline V lookup: CDR1 WNHNN, CDR2 SYGVQD (reference sequence). V lost 3 bases and J lost 2, with 5 bases in between. This CDR3 region has 13 residues. The CDR3 loop is CASSENTYNEQFF. CDR3 nucleotide sequence: TGCGCCAGCAGTGAAAATACCTACAATGAGCAGTTCTTC.

V usage is TRBV29-1 and J usage is TRBJ1-4, with TRBD1 identical over 10 bases. Germline V gives CDR1 SQVTM, CDR2 ANQGSEA. The junction had 5 bases not matched to a gene; V was cut back by 4 bases and J by 0 bases. The CDR3 runs to 16 residues. The CDR3 spells CSVVGTGVPTNEKLFF. The CDR3 coding sequence is TGCAGCGTTGTTGGGACAGGGGTTCCAACTAATGAAAAACTGTTTTTT.

The V call is TRBV2, the J call TRBJ2-7, with D perhaps matching TRBD1 (6 bases). The V end lost 7 bases, the J end lost 0 bases, and 13 bases lay between the germline ends. CDR3 length equals 14 residues. Germline CDR1 reads SNHLY; CDR2 reads FYNNEI. CDR3 amino acids: CASIRDTYSYEQYF. The DNA of the CDR3 is TGTGCCAGCATCCGGGACACGTACTCCTACGAGCAGTACTTC. The full variable domain, rest sourced from reference TRBV2 and TRBJ2-7, is EPEVTQTPSHQVTQMGQEVILRCVPISNHLYFYWYRQILGQKVEFLVSFYNNEISEKSEIFDDQFSVERPDGSNFTLKIRSTKLEDSAMYFCASIRDTYSYEQYFGPGTRLTVT.

The V and J genes are TRBV11-3 and TRBJ2-7; no clear D gene. Germline lookup yields CDR1 SGHNT and CDR2 YENEEA. This CDR3 has 14 amino acids. Trimming took off 1 base at V and 3 bases at J, with 10 bases between the two ends. The CDR3 nucleotides are TGTGCCAGCAGCTTAGGCGGTAGCTTCTACGAGCAGTACTTC. Translated: CASSLGGSFYEQYF.

This clone was counted between two and nine times. The chain recombines TRBV11-1 with TRBJ1-2; D is ambiguous. Germline V lookup: CDR1 SGHAT, CDR2 FQDESV (reference sequence). CDR3 size: 15 residues. Deletions cut 2 bases from V and 6 bases from J, with 16 bases between. CDR3 bases: TGTGCCAGCAGCTTAATTACATCCTCCTTGGATGGCTACACCTTC. Encoded protein: CASSLITSSLDGYTF.

V gene TRBV10-1 combines with J gene TRBJ2-5; perhaps TRBD2 as D (5 bases). The end of the DNA is better explained by TRBJ2-7, so the J call may be wrong. Germline V gives CDR1 WNHNN, CDR2 SYGVQD (reference sequence). The CDR3 is 12 residues long. As DNA, the CDR3 is TGCGCCACCTCGGACTCGTCCTACGAGCAGTACTTC. It translates to CATSDSSYEQYF.

Only a few counts were recorded for this clone. This rearrangement joins TRBV7-2 to TRBJ1-1; 10 bases fit TRBD1. The CDR3 contains 18 residues. Germline-derived CDR1 and CDR2 are SGHTA and FQGNSA. The J segment lost 0 bases and the V segment lost 5 bases, leaving 12 bases of the junction unmatched. The CDR3 loop reads CASSLRAGTGALNTEAFF. In DNA form, the CDR3 reads TGTGCCAGCAGCCTCCGGGCGGGGACAGGGGCCCTGAACACTGAAGCTTTCTTT.

In DNA form, the CDR3 reads TGTGCCAGCAGTAACTACAATCCCCAGACCCAGTACTTC. Translation: CASSNYNPQTQYF. The V call is TRBV6-1, the J call TRBJ2-5; D ambiguous. Per germline, CDR1 MNHNS and CDR2 SASEGT. CDR3 length: 13 amino acids. V was clipped by 5 bases and J by 6 bases, with 13 bases between them.

In this sample, this clone turned up a few times. The gene calls are TRBV18 and TRBJ1-4; D is unresolved. The ends were cut back, 0 bases at V and 7 bases at J, with 6 bases in the middle. CDR1 is KGHSH and CDR2 is LQKENI in the germline V gene. This CDR3 is built from 13 residues. CDR3 nucleotide sequence: TGTGCCAGCTCACCACCCTCGGGTGAAAAACTGTTTTTT. The encoded protein is CASSPPSGEKLFF.

The chain combines TRBV27 with TRBJ1-6; D is possibly TRBD1 (5 bases). Trimming cost V 5 bases and J 10 bases, with 12 bases left between them. This CDR3 contains 13 residues. CDR1 and CDR2 (germline): MNHEY, SMNVEV (reference sequence). The CDR3 DNA reads TGTGCCAGCAGTCCCCGGGGGGGATCACCCCTCCACTTT. It encodes CASSPRGGSPLHF.

The rearrangement uses TRBV5-8 and TRBJ2-3, with D possibly matching TRBD1 (5 bases). Germline V CDR1 and CDR2: SGHTS, YDEGEE. Trimming cost V 2 bases and J 1 base, with 11 bases left between them. This CDR3 is built from 15 residues. CDR3 DNA: TGTGCCAGCAGCTTCAAAGGGGTTGGCACAGATACGCAGTATTTT. This gives the protein CASSFKGVGTDTQYF.

The chain has TRBV27 and TRBJ2-5, with D perhaps given as TRBD1 or TRBD2 (5 bases each). This CDR3 contains 12 residues. The germline gives CDR1 MNHEY, CDR2 SMNVEV (reference sequence). With 5 bases removed from V and 11 bases from J, the gap between germline ends came to 15 bases. Written as DNA, the CDR3 is TGTGCCAGCAGTCTAGAAAAAGGGGAGCAGTACTTC. Encoded protein: CASSLEKGEQYF.

The chain employs TRBV5-1 and TRBJ2-2, with D perhaps matching TRBD1 (5 bases). The germline V and J ends were trimmed by 4 bases and 7 bases, with 11 bases remaining between them. Germline CDR1 is SGHRS and CDR2 is YFSETQ. The CDR3 spans 13 residues. CDR3 bases: TGCGCCAGCAGCCTGGGGCCGGACGGGGAGCTGTTTTTT. It specifies CASSLGPDGELFF.

The chain combines TRBV19 with TRBJ1-5, with 7 positions matching TRBD1. This CDR3 region has 14 residues. V lost 7 bases to trimming and J lost 9 bases; unmatched junction nucleotides: 12. Germline values: CDR1 LNHDA, CDR2 SQIVND (reference sequence). The CDR3 bases are TGTGCCAGTACCGAACAGGGGACCCAACGGCCCCAGCATTTT. It specifies CASTEQGTQRPQHF.

This clone was counted once. The J gene is TRBJ1-1, the V gene TRBV7-2, with TRBD1 as a possible D gene (5 bases). The CDR3 extends over 15 amino acids. Germline lookup yields CDR1 SGHTA and CDR2 FQGNSA. Trimming removed 5 bases from V and 4 bases from J, with 17 bases in between. In DNA form, the CDR3 reads TGTGCCAGCAGCCCCAGACAGAGGGAGGCCACTGAAGCTTTCTTT. Amino acid sequence: CASSPRQREATEAFF.

V and J are TRBV27 and TRBJ1-1, with 8 bases aligning to TRBD1. Germline CDR1 reads MNHEY; CDR2 reads SMNVEV (reference sequence). V lost 3 bases, J lost 5 bases, and 2 bases stayed unmatched. The CDR3 is made up of 13 amino acids. In nucleotides, the CDR3 is TGTGCCAGCAGTTTCCGGACAGGGACTGAAGCTTTCTTT. It yields the protein CASSFRTGTEAFF.

In its sample, this clone was seen once. CDR3 bases: TGCGCCAGCGCGCTTCTTGGGGGCACTGAAGCTTTCTTT. It encodes CASALLGGTEAFF. The V gene is TRBV5-1, the J gene TRBJ1-1, with D possibly being TRBD1 (5 bases). The CDR3 length is 13 residues. Germline CDR1 and CDR2: SGHRS and YFSETQ. Trimming pared 7 bases from V and 4 bases from J, leaving 14 bases between.

This chain links TRBV19 with TRBJ1-5; 7 nucleotides line up with TRBD1. The V gene's germline CDR1 is LNHDA and CDR2 SQIVND (reference sequence). This CDR3 is 14 amino acids long. The V segment lost 8 bases and the J segment 2 bases; nucleotides outside the gene matches: 6. CDR3 protein: CASHVGTGNQPQHF. The CDR3, as DNA: TGTGCCAGTCACGTCGGGACAGGCAATCAGCCCCAGCATTTT.

This sequence joins TRBV4-3 and TRBJ2-5, with 9 nucleotides matching TRBD2. This CDR3 has 15 residues. J was trimmed by 7 bases and V by 4 bases; bases with no gene match: 10. The germline CDR1 and CDR2 sequences are LGHNA and YSLEER. The CDR3 region has the DNA TGCGCCAGCAGCCCGGAACGTAGCGGGAGTGGGACCCAGTACTTC. Its protein is CASSPERSGSGTQYF.

This rearrangement joins TRBV29-1 to TRBJ2-2; D remains ambiguous. Germline lookup yields CDR1 SQVTM and CDR2 ANQGSEA. CDR3 length equals 12 residues. The ends were cut back, 2 bases at V and 8 bases at J, with 9 bases in the middle. DNA of the CDR3: TGCAGCGTTGAACACGGTGGGGGGGAGCTGTTTTTT. Translation gives CSVEHGGGELFF.

This clone was seen only once. CDR3: CASSIDRGVYNEQFF. The CDR3 nucleotides are TGTGCCAGTAGTATTGACAGGGGAGTTTACAATGAGCAGTTCTTC. V and J are TRBV19 and TRBJ2-1; 8 bases are a match to TRBD1. This CDR3 comprises 15 residues. V dropped 3 bases and J dropped 4; count of bases not matched to a gene: 5. Germline V gene data show CDR1 as LNHDA and CDR2 as SQIVND (reference sequence).

This chain connects TRBV27 to TRBJ2-7; no firm D call. Germline V gives CDR1 MNHEY, CDR2 SMNVEV (reference sequence). V lost 5 bases and J 3 bases, leaving 14 bases between the germline ends. This CDR3 is built from 14 residues. CDR3 region: CASSKLGFNYEQYF. For the CDR3, the DNA is TGTGCCAGCAGTAAACTTGGTTTCAACTACGAGCAGTACTTC.

This sequence joins TRBV6-6 and TRBJ2-2; the D is unclear. Trimming shortened V by 5 bases and J by 3 bases, and 7 bases separated the two germline ends. CDR1 and CDR2 (germline): MNHNY, SVGAGI (reference sequence). This CDR3 has 13 residues. CDR3 sequence: CASSSPYTGELFF. The CDR3 nucleotides read TGTGCCAGCAGTAGTCCCTACACCGGGGAGCTGTTTTTT.

The chain couples TRBV27 to TRBJ1-1; 8 bases are shared with TRBD1. V shed 5 bases and J 3 bases; nucleotides not matched to a gene: 5. Per germline, CDR1 MNHEY and CDR2 SMNVEV (reference sequence). The CDR3 sequence is 14 residues long. The CDR3 nucleotides are TGTGCCAGCAGTCCCCGGACAGGGTACACTGAAGCTTTCTTT. Translating it yields CASSPRTGYTEAFF.